This T cell receptor beta chain came from a study of blood T cell repertoires in COVID-19. Study background: Specimens from acute and convalescent COVID-19 originated in the United States, Italy and Spain. Sources were T cells, B-cell-depleted T cells, or PBMCs; the material itself was cDNA or gDNA.

The CDR3 totals 13 residues. CDR1 is MDHEN, CDR2 SYDVKM, per germline. Trimming removed 6 bases from V and 5 bases from J; junction bases left unmatched: 3. In the source study's methods: The authors estimated nucleated cell counts from reference gene primer amplification. Profiling relied on immunoSEQ multiplex PCR, and the TCRdb table lists in-frame clones only, not all of them. V and J calls and clone size come straight from that table; D and trimming were deduced from the DNA. Counted here are over 150,000 clones, 90% occurring once; the ten biggest clones make up 0.5% to 0.6%. The TCR originated in a man aged 50 to 59 with acute or convalescent COVID-19. Source material: peripheral blood. The genes are TRBV28 and TRBJ1-4; 7 bases are shared with TRBD1. CDR3 DNA: TGTGCCAGCAGAAGGGGGCAGAATGAAAAACTGTTTTTT. It encodes CASRRGQNEKLFF. Full variable domain (rest looked up from reference TRBV28 and TRBJ1-4): DVKVTQSSRYLVKRTGEKVFLECVQDMDHENMFWYRQDPGLGLRLIYFSYDVKMKEKGDIPEGYSVSREKKERFSLILESASTNQTSMYLCASRRGQNEKLFFGSGTQLSVL.